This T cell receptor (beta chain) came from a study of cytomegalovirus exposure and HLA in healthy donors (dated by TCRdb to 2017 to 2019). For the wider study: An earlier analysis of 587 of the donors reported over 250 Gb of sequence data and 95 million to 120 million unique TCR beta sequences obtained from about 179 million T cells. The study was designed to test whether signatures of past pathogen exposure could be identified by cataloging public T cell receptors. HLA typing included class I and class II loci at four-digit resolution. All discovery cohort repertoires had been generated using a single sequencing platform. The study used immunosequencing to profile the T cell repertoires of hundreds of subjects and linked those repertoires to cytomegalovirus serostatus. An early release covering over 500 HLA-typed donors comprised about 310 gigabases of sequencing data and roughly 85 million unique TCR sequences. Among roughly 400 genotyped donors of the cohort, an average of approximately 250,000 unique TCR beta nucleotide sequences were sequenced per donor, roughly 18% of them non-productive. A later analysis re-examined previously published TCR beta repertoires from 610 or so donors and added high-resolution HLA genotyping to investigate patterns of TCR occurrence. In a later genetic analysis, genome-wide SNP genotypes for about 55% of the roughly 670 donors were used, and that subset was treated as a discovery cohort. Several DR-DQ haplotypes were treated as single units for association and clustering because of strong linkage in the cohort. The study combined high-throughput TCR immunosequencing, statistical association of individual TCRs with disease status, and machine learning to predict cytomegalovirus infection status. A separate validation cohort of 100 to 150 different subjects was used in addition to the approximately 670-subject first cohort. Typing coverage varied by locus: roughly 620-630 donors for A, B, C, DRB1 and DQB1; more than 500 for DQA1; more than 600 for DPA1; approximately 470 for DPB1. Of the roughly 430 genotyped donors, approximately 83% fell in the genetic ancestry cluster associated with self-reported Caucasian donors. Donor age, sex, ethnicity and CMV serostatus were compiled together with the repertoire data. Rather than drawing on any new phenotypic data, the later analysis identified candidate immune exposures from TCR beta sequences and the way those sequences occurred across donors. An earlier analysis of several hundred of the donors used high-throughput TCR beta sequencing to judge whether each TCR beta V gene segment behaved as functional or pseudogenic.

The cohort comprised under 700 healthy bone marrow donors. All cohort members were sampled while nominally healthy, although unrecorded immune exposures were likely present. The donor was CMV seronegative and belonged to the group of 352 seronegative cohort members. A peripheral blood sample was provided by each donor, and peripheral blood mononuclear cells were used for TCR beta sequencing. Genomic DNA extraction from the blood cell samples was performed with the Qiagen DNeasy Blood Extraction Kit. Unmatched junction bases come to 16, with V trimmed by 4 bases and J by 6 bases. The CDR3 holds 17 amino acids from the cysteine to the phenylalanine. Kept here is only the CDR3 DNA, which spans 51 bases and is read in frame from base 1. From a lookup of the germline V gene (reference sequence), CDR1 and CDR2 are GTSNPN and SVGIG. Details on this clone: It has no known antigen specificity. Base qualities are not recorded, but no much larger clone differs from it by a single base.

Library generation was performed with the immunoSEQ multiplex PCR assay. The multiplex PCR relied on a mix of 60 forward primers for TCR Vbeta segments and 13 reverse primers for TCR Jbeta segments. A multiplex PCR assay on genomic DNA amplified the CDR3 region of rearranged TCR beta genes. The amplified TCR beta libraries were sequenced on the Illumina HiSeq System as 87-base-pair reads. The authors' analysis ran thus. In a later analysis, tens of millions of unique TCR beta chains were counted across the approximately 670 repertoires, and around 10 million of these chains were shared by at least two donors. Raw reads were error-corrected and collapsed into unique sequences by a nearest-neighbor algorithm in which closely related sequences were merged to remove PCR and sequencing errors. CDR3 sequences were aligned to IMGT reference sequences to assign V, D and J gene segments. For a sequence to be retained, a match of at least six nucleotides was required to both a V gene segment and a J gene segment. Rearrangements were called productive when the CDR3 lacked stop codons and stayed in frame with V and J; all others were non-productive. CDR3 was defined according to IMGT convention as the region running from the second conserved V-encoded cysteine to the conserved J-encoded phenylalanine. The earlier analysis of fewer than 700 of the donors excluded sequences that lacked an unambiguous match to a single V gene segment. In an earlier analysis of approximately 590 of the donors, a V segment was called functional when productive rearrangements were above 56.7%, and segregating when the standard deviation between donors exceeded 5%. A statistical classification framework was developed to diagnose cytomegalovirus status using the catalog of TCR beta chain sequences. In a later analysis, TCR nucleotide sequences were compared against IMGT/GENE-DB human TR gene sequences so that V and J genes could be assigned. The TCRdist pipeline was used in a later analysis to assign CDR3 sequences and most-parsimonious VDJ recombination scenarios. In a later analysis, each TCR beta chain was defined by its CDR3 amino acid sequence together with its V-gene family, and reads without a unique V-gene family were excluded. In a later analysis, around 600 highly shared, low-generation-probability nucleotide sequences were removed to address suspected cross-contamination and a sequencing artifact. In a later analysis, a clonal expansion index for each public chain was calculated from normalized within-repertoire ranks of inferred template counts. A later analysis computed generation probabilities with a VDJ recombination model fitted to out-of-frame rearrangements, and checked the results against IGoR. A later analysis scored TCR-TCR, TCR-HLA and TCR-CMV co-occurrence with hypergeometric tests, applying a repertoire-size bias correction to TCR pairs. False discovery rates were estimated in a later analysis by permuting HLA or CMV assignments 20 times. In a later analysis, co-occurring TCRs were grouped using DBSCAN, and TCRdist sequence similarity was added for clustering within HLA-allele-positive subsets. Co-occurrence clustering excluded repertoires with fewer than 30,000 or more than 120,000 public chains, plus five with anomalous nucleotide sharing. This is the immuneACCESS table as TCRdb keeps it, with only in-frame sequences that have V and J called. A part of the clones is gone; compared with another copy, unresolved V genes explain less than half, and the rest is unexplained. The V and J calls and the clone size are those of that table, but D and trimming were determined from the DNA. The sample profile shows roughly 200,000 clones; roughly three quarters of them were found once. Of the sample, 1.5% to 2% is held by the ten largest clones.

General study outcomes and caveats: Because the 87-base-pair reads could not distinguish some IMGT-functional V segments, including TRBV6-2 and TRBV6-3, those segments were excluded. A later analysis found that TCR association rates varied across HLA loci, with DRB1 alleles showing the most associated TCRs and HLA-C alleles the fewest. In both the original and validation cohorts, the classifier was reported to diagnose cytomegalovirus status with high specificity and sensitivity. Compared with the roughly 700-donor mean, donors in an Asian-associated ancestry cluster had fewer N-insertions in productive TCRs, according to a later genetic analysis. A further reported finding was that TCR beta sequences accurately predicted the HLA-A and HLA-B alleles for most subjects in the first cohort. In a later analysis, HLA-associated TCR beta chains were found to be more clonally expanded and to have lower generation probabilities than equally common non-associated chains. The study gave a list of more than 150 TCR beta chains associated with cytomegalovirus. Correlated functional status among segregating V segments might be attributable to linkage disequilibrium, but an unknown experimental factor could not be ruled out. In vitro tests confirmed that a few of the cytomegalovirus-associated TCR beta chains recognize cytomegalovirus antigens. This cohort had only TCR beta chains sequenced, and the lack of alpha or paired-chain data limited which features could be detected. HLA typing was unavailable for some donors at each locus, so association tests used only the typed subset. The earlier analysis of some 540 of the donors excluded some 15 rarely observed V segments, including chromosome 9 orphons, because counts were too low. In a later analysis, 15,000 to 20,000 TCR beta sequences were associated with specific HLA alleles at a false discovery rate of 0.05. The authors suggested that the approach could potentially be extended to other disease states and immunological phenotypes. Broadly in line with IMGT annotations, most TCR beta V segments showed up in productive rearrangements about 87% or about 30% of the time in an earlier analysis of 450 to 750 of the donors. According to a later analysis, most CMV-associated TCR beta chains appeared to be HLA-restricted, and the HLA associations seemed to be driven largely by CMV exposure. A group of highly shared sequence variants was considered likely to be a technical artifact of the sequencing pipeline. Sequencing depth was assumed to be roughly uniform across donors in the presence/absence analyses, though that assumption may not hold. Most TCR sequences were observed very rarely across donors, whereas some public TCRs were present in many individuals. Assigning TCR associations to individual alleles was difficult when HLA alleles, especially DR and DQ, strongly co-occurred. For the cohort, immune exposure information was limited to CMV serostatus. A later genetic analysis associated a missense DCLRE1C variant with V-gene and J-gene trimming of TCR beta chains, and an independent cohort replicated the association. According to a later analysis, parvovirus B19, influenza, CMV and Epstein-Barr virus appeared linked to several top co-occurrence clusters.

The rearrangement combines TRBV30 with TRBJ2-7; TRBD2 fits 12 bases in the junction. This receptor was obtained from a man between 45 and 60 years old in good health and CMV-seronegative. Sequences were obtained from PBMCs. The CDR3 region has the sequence CAWTLGGVASGRAEQYF. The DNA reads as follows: TGTGCCTGGACCCTGGGGGGGGTAGCTAGCGGGAGGGCCGAGCAGTACTTC.